This T cell receptor (beta chain) was found in a study of OX40 agonist ivuxolimab in advanced cancers. General study results and limits: Researchers report that CD8+ T cells had, on average, more expanded clones than CD4+. Clonal expansion was seen in CD4+ and CD8+ blood T cells by week 6 at 0.1 to 3.0 mg/kg.

V was clipped by 6 bases and J by 1 base, with 15 bases between them. The CDR3 is 15 residues long. Germline-derived CDR1 and CDR2 are SNHLY and FYNNEI. The repertoire was sequenced with immunoSEQ multiplex PCR; TCRdb's copy has only in-frame clones and lacks some. Among under 65,000 clones listed, about 88% were seen once. This clone showed up just a few times. What it binds is not known. Sampling times: baseline, cycle 4 day 1, cycle 7 day 1. The input for sequencing was CD4+ or CD8+ T cells sorted from blood, taken in a trial of the OX40 agonist ivuxolimab. The source of this sequence is an adult with an advanced solid tumor such as melanoma, head and neck, liver or kidney cancer. The chain recombines TRBV2 with TRBJ1-1; D is uncertain. The CDR3 sequence is CASREAVRTNTEAFF. The CDR3 bases are TGTGCCAGCAGGGAGGCAGTGAGGACGAACACTGAAGCTTTCTTT.